The 17 T cell receptor beta chains reported below all come from one sample, sequenced in a study of CD8+CD57+ T cells in acquired aplastic anemia. By flow cytometry, patients selected for sequencing had shown an expansion of CD8+CD57+ cells. Genomic DNA was employed as the template in profiling TCR beta VDJ and CDR3. TCRdb fed the reads into MiXCR, producing one record per CDR3 protein. Among around 180,000 distinct CDR3 sequences listed, roughly 50% were seen once. Sequences were obtained from sorted CD4+, CD8+, or CD8+CD57+ T cells (not recorded which) from PBMCs. These receptors were obtained from a human donor with aplastic anemia.

This chain links TRBV15 with TRBJ2-1, with TRBD2 matching over 8 bases. V shed 1 base and J 2 bases; nucleotides not matched to a gene: 7. The CDR3 is 17 amino acids. Germline CDR1 is LNHNV and CDR2 is YYDKDF (reference sequence). The CDR3 coding sequence is TGTGCCACCAGCAGAGCCAATAGCGGGGAACCCTACAATGAGCAGTTCTTC. It encodes CATSRANSGEPYNEQFF. The full variable domain, its missing parts supplied by reference TRBV15 and TRBJ2-1, is DAMVIQNPRYQVTQFGKPVTLSCSQTLNHNVMYWYQQKSSQAPKLLFHYYDKDFNNEADTPDNFQSRRPNTSFCFLDIRSPGLGDTAMYLCATSRANSGEPYNEQFFGPGTRLTVL.

J is TRBJ2-7 and V is TRBV7-2; either TRBD1 or TRBD2 may supply D (5 bases each). V was trimmed by 10 bases and J by 5 bases, leaving 15 bases between them. Germline loops: CDR1 SGHTA, CDR2 FQGNSA. The CDR3 totals 12 residues. In nucleotides, the CDR3 is TGTGCCAACACCGGGGACCGAAACGAGCAGTACTTC. Translated, it gives CANTGDRNEQYF.

This rearrangement joins TRBV20-1 to TRBJ2-2; tentatively, D is TRBD2 (7 bases). Germline V CDR1 and CDR2: DFQATT, SNEGSKA (reference sequence). The CDR3 totals 15 residues. V lost 0 bases to trimming and J lost 3 bases, with 11 bases between them. The CDR3 protein is CSARDGRGDTGELFF. The CDR3 DNA sequence: TGCAGTGCTAGAGATGGGAGGGGGGACACCGGGGAGCTGTTTTTT.

This clonotype was recorded at least ten times. The rearrangement links TRBV6-1 to TRBJ1-5; 7 bases match TRBD1. CDR1 and CDR2 (germline): MNHNS, SASEGT. CDR3 length: 14 residues. V was pared by 1 base and J by 4 bases, with 1 base of the junction left unmatched. CDR3 protein: CASSEGQGNQPQHF. The DNA for the CDR3 is TGTGCCAGCAGTGAAGGACAGGGAAATCAGCCCCAGCATTTT.

The J gene is TRBJ2-1, the V gene TRBV6-1; 7 nucleotides line up with TRBD2. Germline V gene lookup returns CDR1 MNHNS and CDR2 SASEGT. The CDR3 has 14 residues. The V and J ends lost 8 bases and 5 bases, in that order; junction bases with no gene match: 9. The CDR3 nucleotides are TGTGCCAGCGGGGAGACTAGCAGTCACAATGAGCAGTTCTTC. Its translation: CASGETSSHNEQFF.

This chain uses TRBV5-4 with TRBJ2-2; D call uncertain. V was shortened by 0 bases and J by 6 bases, with 6 bases between the two germline ends. There are 13 residues in the CDR3. Germline loops: CDR1 SGHNT, CDR2 YYREEE (reference sequence). In nucleotides, the CDR3 is TGTGCCAGCAGCTTGGGGCTCGCCGGGGAGCTGTTTTTT. The encoded protein is CASSLGLAGELFF.

This clonotype was seen ten or more times. The rearrangement uses TRBV19 and TRBJ2-2; 8 nucleotides align to TRBD2. Unmatched junction bases numbered 4, after V lost 5 bases and J lost 5 bases. Germline assignment: CDR1 LNHDA and CDR2 SQIVND (reference sequence). There are 14 residues in the CDR3. CDR3 residues: CASSSGGWTGELFF. DNA of the CDR3: TGTGCCAGTAGTTCGGGGGGGTGGACCGGGGAGCTGTTTTTT. The full variable domain, rest sourced from reference TRBV19 and TRBJ2-2, is DGGITQSPKYLFRKEGQNVTLSCEQNLNHDAMYWYRQDPGQGLRLIYYSQIVNDFQKGDIAEGYSVSREKKESFPLTVTSAQKNPTAFYLCASSSGGWTGELFFGEGSRLTVL.

V is TRBV15 and J is TRBJ2-1; no reliable D call. Germline V gene sequence: CDR1 LNHNV, CDR2 YYDKDF (reference sequence). V was trimmed by 0 bases and J by 8 bases, leaving 8 bases between them. This CDR3 comprises 13 residues. The CDR3 sequence: CATSRDTDDEQFF. The CDR3 DNA follows: TGTGCCACCAGCAGAGATACGGATGATGAGCAGTTCTTC. Complete variable domain (other parts from reference TRBV15 and TRBJ2-1): DAMVIQNPRYQVTQFGKPVTLSCSQTLNHNVMYWYQQKSSQAPKLLFHYYDKDFNNEADTPDNFQSRRPNTSFCFLDIRSPGLGDTAMYLCATSRDTDDEQFFGPGTRLTVL.

In the case of this clonotype: This may arise from a read error, as a much more abundant clone is one base away. The V call is TRBV12-3 or TRBV12-4, the J call TRBJ2-5, with 7 bases identical to TRBD2. This CDR3 has 15 residues. Trimming removed 4 bases from V and 3 bases from J; junction bases left unmatched: 8. The CDR3 nucleotides read TGTGCCAGCAGTTCAGCCCGGGGGGTTAAAGAGACCCAGTACTTC. Translation: CASSSARGVKETQYF.

There are many counts of this clonotype. The chain employs TRBV12-3 or TRBV12-4 and TRBJ2-3; D gene uncertain. This CDR3 region has 14 residues. Trimming left V 5 bases short and J 0 bases short, with 9 bases between. DNA for the CDR3: TGTGCCAGCAGTCCCCGTAGGAGCACAGATACGCAGTATTTT. This encodes CASSPRRSTDTQYF.

The CDR3 is CSAKPGLAGGEYHTDTQYF. CDR3 DNA: TGCAGTGCTAAACCGGGACTAGCAGGGGGGGAATATCACACAGATACGCAGTATTTT. The rearrangement links TRBV20-1 to TRBJ2-3; 9 nucleotides line up with TRBD2. The CDR3 has 19 amino acids. Germline lookup yields CDR1 DFQATT and CDR2 SNEGSKA (reference sequence). Trimming at V came to 4 bases and at J to 2 bases, leaving 19 bases not matched to a gene.

The chain carries TRBV10-2 and TRBJ2-7; D is uncertain. The CDR3 totals 13 residues. Germline loops: CDR1 WSHSY, CDR2 SAAADI. The V end was cut by 4 bases, the J end by 7 bases, with 14 bases between. The CDR3 region has the DNA TGCGCCAGCAGTGTAGGACCGTTTGGGGAGCAGTACTTC. Residues: CASSVGPFGEQYF.

The J gene is TRBJ2-3, the V gene TRBV9; D possibly corresponds to TRBD2 (6 bases). V was clipped by 0 bases and J by 6 bases, with 11 bases between them. The CDR3 has 14 amino acids. Germline-derived CDR1 and CDR2 are SGDLS and YYNGEE. The CDR3 is CASSVVGGTDTQYF. The CDR3 DNA reads as TGTGCCAGCAGCGTAGTCGGGGGTACGGATACGCAGTATTTT. Using reference TRBV9 and TRBJ2-3 for the parts outside the CDR3, the full variable domain is DSGVTQTPKHLITATGQRVTLRCSPRSGDLSVYWYQQSLDQGLQFLIQYYNGEERAKGNILERFSAQQFPDLHSELNLSSLELGDSALYFCASSVVGGTDTQYFGPGTRLTVL.

This chain uses TRBV10-1 with TRBJ2-7, with 10 positions matching TRBD2. V shed 11 bases and J 2 bases; nucleotides not matched to a gene: 12. Germline V gene data show CDR1 as WNHNN and CDR2 as SYGVQD (reference sequence). The CDR3 contains 15 residues. This CDR3 reads CAGHRPGLATYEQYF. The CDR3 DNA reads as TGCGCCGGCCATCGACCGGGACTAGCGACCTACGAGCAGTACTTC.

This clonotype has ten or more counts. V is TRBV5-1 and J is TRBJ1-1, with D tentatively TRBD1 (6 bases). The V gene lost 3 bases and the J gene lost 1 base, with 7 bases spanning the gap. There are 13 residues in the CDR3. Germline CDR1 SGHRS, CDR2 YFSETQ. Written as DNA, the CDR3 is TGCGCCAGCAGCTCACAGGGGAACACTGAAGCTTTCTTT. It is translated as CASSSQGNTEAFF.

This clonotype was picked up many times. The V and J genes are TRBV18 and TRBJ2-5; D gene unclear. Germline V gene lookup returns CDR1 KGHSH and CDR2 LQKENI. The V and J ends lost 3 bases and 1 base respectively, with 6 bases between them. This CDR3 is 13 amino acids long. CDR3 in amino acids: CASSPGIQETQYF. The CDR3 coding sequence is TGTGCCAGCTCACCGGGGATCCAAGAGACCCAGTACTTC.

This CDR3 reads CASSPNNEQFF. The CDR3 DNA follows: TGCGCCAGCAGCCCGAACAATGAGCAGTTCTTC. The V call is TRBV5-1, the J call TRBJ2-1; D is undetermined. The CDR3 totals 11 residues. The V gene lost 4 bases and the J gene lost 5 bases, with 4 bases spanning the gap. CDR1 SGHRS and CDR2 YFSETQ come from the germline V gene.